These 20 T cell receptor beta chains came from one sample sequenced in a study of technical replicates of blood from a few donors. TCRdb's copy holds only in-frame clones and misses some; the assay was immunoSEQ multiplex PCR. Counted here are about 89,000 clones, about 94% occurring once; the ten biggest clones make up roughly 0.24%. Sequenced material: T cells isolated from PBMCs. The receptors were sampled from a human donor in good health.

This clone has a handful of counts. V gene TRBV7-3 combines with J gene TRBJ1-2; 7 nucleotides match TRBD1. V gave up 5 bases and J gave up 1 base; unmatched junction bases: 13. CDR3 size: 17 residues. Germline V gene data show CDR1 as SGHTA and CDR2 as FQGTGA. This CDR3 is CASSPSVRQGVNYGYTF. In DNA, the CDR3 is TGTGCCAGCAGCCCATCGGTCCGGCAGGGGGTTAACTATGGCTACACCTTC. Full variable domain (missing parts from reference TRBV7-3 and TRBJ1-2): GAGVSQTPSNKVTEKGKYVELRCDPISGHTALYWYRQSLGQGPEFLIYFQGTGAADDSGLPNDRFFAVRPEGSVSTLKIQRTERGDSAVYLCASSPSVRQGVNYGYTFGSGTRLTVV.

The chain uses TRBV7-9 and TRBJ1-1; D gene uncertain. This CDR3 is 13 amino acids long. The V gene's germline CDR1 is SEHNR and CDR2 FQNEAQ (reference sequence). Trimming shortened V by 3 bases and J by 1 base, and 6 bases separated the two germline ends. CDR3 sequence reads: CASSFGGNTEAFF. The CDR3 DNA is TGTGCCAGCAGCTTTGGAGGGAACACTGAAGCTTTCTTT.

CDR3 in amino acids: CASSAHKGQFEETQYF. CDR3 nucleotides: TGTGCCAGCAGCGCCCACAAGGGACAGTTTGAAGAGACCCAGTACTTC. The J gene is TRBJ2-5, the V gene TRBV9, with TRBD1 matching 7 bases. Germline CDR1 is SGDLS and CDR2 is YYNGEE. V trimming: 3 bases; J trimming: 3 bases; junction bases outside the gene matches: 11. The CDR3 extends over 16 amino acids.

The chain carries TRBV29-1 and TRBJ2-1; 12 bases agree with TRBD1. Trimming removed 6 bases from V and 1 base from J; junction bases left unmatched: 10. The CDR3 runs 17 residues. Germline V gene lookup returns CDR1 SQVTM and CDR2 ANQGSEA. CDR3 loop: CSVPGQGAFVSYNEQFF. CDR3 coding DNA: TGCAGCGTCCCGGGACAGGGGGCTTTCGTTTCCTACAATGAGCAGTTCTTC.

The chain carries TRBV6-5 and TRBJ1-5; weak D call: TRBD1 (5 bases). The germline V gene encodes CDR1 MNHEY and CDR2 SVGAGI. Trimming took 7 bases from V and 3 from J, leaving 13 bases between them. The CDR3 covers 14 residues. The CDR3 reads CASNPDRTNQPQHF. The CDR3 region has the DNA TGTGCCAGCAACCCCGACAGAACCAATCAGCCCCAGCATTTT.

The gene calls are TRBV11-2 and TRBJ2-2; 9 nucleotides agree with TRBD2. Unmatched junction bases numbered 0, after V lost 3 bases and J lost 1 base. Germline-derived CDR1 and CDR2 are SGHAT and FQNNGV. The CDR3 covers 15 residues. The CDR3 spells CASSFSGRNTGELFF. The DNA of the CDR3 is TGTGCCAGCAGCTTTAGCGGGAGGAACACCGGGGAGCTGTTTTTT.

The chain combines TRBV6-5 with TRBJ1-1; D perhaps matches TRBD1 (5 bases). Germline loops: CDR1 MNHEY, CDR2 SVGAGI. Trimming cost V 8 bases and J 1 base, with 14 bases left between them. The CDR3 covers 14 residues. In nucleotides, the CDR3 is TGTGCCAGCTCCAACAGGCCTGGGAACACTGAAGCTTTCTTT. Translating it yields CASSNRPGNTEAFF.

The chain's CDR3 is CAWLTGETQYF. Written as DNA, the CDR3 is TGTGCCTGGTTGACAGGAGAGACCCAGTACTTC. V gene TRBV30 combines with J gene TRBJ2-5, with a possible D match to TRBD1 (6 bases). Trimming shortened V by 5 bases and J by 4 bases, and 8 bases separated the two germline ends. This CDR3 spans 11 amino acids. Germline V CDR1 and CDR2: GTSNPN, SVGIG (reference sequence). The full variable domain, in which reference TRBV30 and TRBJ2-5 provide the parts outside the CDR3, is SQTIHQWPATLVQPVGSPLSLECTVEGTSNPNLYWYRQAAGRGLQLLFYSVGIGQISSEVPQNLSASRPQDRQFILSSKKLLLSDSGFYLCAWLTGETQYFGPGTRLLVL.

This clone came up once. The J gene is TRBJ1-1, the V gene TRBV28; 7 nucleotides agree with TRBD1. This CDR3 has 15 residues. CDR1 is MDHEN, CDR2 SYDVKM, per germline. Germline trimming cut 2 bases from V and 3 bases from J; bases unmatched to any gene: 6. The CDR3 spells CASSLRPQGDTEAFF. The CDR3 nucleotides are TGTGCCAGCAGTTTACGGCCCCAGGGGGACACTGAAGCTTTCTTT.

The chain combines TRBV21-1 with TRBJ1-5; the table names TRBD1, a call not compared with the DNA. TRBV21-1 is termed a pseudogene. This CDR3 is built from 17 residues. The CDR3 DNA is TGTGCCAGTGACAGGGCAATTTCATTTTATAGCAATCAGCCCCAGCATTTT. Translation gives CASDRAISFYSNQPQHF.

This sequence joins TRBV11-2 and TRBJ1-1, with TRBD1 matching over 10 bases. CDR3 length: 17 residues. CDR1 is SGHAT and CDR2 is FQNNGV in the germline V gene. The J segment lost 11 bases and the V segment lost 5 bases, leaving 20 bases of the junction unmatched. The CDR3 is CASSPSPKGGTGAAAFF. The CDR3 DNA is TGTGCCAGCAGCCCATCCCCTAAGGGCGGGACAGGGGCGGCCGCTTTCTTT.

This clone was found once. Relative to the germline gene, one junction end is altered; a read error may explain this. The chain has TRBV2 and TRBJ2-1; TRBD2 matches at 14 bases. This CDR3 region has 13 residues. Germline V gene data show CDR1 as SNHLY and CDR2 as FYNNEI. This chain's CDR3 is CASSGLAGGSGVF. The CDR3 bases are TGTGCCAGCAGTGGACTAGCGGGGGGGTCGGGGGTCTTC.

This chain joins TRBV29-1 and TRBJ1-1; 7 bases fit TRBD1. The V gene's germline CDR1 is SQVTM and CDR2 ANQGSEA. J lost 1 base, V lost 1 base, and 3 bases had no gene match. CDR3 length equals 14 residues. As DNA, the CDR3 is TGCAGCGTTGAAGTACAGGGGCAGAACACTGAAGCTTTCTTT. Its translation is CSVEVQGQNTEAFF.

The chain employs TRBV2 and TRBJ1-1, with 7 bases lining up with TRBD1. Germline V lookup: CDR1 SNHLY, CDR2 FYNNEI. The CDR3 has 16 residues. V shed 7 bases, J shed 10 bases, and the junction held 21 bases outside the gene matches. CDR3 DNA sequence: TGTGCCAGCATAGGCGTACCCTTAGACAGGGTAGAGGGAGCTTTCTTT. Protein sequence: CASIGVPLDRVEGAFF.

The chain recombines TRBV18 with TRBJ1-1, with 7 positions matching TRBD1. Germline loops: CDR1 KGHSH, CDR2 LQKENI. Trimming took 6 bases from V and 7 from J; bases not matched to a gene: 5. The CDR3 runs to 12 residues. The CDR3 loop reads CASSLGTDEAFF. The CDR3 DNA is TGTGCCAGCTCCCTGGGGACAGATGAAGCTTTCTTT.

This chain connects TRBV6-1 to TRBJ2-5; 7 bases match TRBD1. The CDR3 has 15 amino acids. Germline loops: CDR1 MNHNS, CDR2 SASEGT. The trim removed 8 bases at V and 1 base at J, leaving 10 bases unmatched. The CDR3 is CASCRDSYLQETQYF. The DNA of the CDR3 is TGTGCCAGCTGCCGGGACAGCTATCTCCAAGAGACCCAGTACTTC.

The V call is TRBV5-4, the J call TRBJ2-5, with 8 bases that match TRBD1. Germline V CDR1 and CDR2: SGHNT, YYREEE (reference sequence). The junction had 4 bases not matched to a gene; V was cut back by 1 base and J by 5 bases. The CDR3 is 14 residues long. In DNA, the CDR3 is TGTGCCAGCAGCTTGTCAGGGGGCCTGGAGACCCAGTACTTC. Translation: CASSLSGGLETQYF.

The V and J genes are TRBV5-4 and TRBJ1-1; the match to TRBD1 covers 8 bases. The V segment lost 4 bases and the J segment 1 base; nucleotides outside the gene matches: 9. Germline V gene lookup returns CDR1 SGHNT and CDR2 YYREEE (reference sequence). The CDR3 sequence is 16 residues long. CDR3 sequence: CASSLGQGGRNTEAFF. The CDR3 DNA reads TGTGCCAGCAGCCTTGGACAGGGAGGTAGGAACACTGAAGCTTTCTTT.

This rearrangement joins TRBV7-6 to TRBJ1-4; 9 positions agree with TRBD1. The CDR3 runs 17 residues. V was clipped by 1 base and J by 6 bases; unmatched bases: 9. Germline V gene lookup returns CDR1 SGHVS and CDR2 FNYEAQ. The CDR3 loop reads CASSLVSLGTGYEKLFF. The CDR3 bases are TGTGCCAGCAGCTTAGTTTCGCTGGGGACAGGGTATGAAAAACTGTTTTTT.

The chain recombines TRBV6-1 with TRBJ2-1; 7 bases are shared with TRBD2. Germline loops: CDR1 MNHNS, CDR2 SASEGT. The CDR3 totals 15 residues. V gave up 10 bases and J gave up 10 bases; unmatched junction bases: 19. CDR3 region: CATYSKGAGAKEQFF. As DNA, the CDR3 is TGTGCCACCTACTCAAAAGGGGCGGGAGCAAAAGAGCAGTTCTTC.